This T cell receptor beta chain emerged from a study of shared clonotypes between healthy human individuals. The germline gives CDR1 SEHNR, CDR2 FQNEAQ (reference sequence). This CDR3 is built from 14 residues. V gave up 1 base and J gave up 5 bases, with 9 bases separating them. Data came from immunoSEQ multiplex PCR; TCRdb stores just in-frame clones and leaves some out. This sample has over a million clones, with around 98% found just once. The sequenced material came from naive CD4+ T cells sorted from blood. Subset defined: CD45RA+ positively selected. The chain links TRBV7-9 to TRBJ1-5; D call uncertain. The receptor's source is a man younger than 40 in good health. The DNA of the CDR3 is TGTGCCAGCAGCTTAGGGGGATCTCATCAGCCCCAGCATTTT. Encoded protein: CASSLGGSHQPQHF.